Listed below are T cell receptor beta chains from one sample, sequenced in a study of T cells in Graves' hyperthyroidism and ophthalmopathy. In TCRdb, the multiplex PCR reads were re-called with MiXCR into one record per CDR3 protein. The data contain 350,000 to 500,000 distinct CDR3 sequences, roughly 15% of them singletons. The sequenced material came from blood. The receptors shown here come from a young woman with Graves' hyperthyroidism. The CDR3 runs from the conserved cysteine through the conserved F or W. The D gene is left open where the match is weak. Part of the rows lack a size; the others show once, few, many or a class for expanded clones.

TRBJ1-1 | many | TRBV30 | NA | CAWRGSLNTEAFF | TGTGCCTGGAGGGGCAGCCTGAACACTGAAGCTTTCTTT
TRBJ2-1 | many | TRBV20-1 | TRBD2 | CSASDLAGISEQFF | TGCAGTGCTTCGGACTTAGCGGGAATTAGTGAGCAGTTCTTC
TRBJ2-6 | few | TRBV2 | NA | CASSRVRGQDQASGANVLTF | TGTGCCAGCAGTCGGGTCCGCGGACAAGATCAGGCCTCGGGGGCCAACGTCCTGACTTTC
TRBJ2-7 | NA | TRBV25-1 | TRBD1 | CASWGTGGGGQYF | TGTGCCAGCTGGGGGACAGGGGGCGGGGGGCAGTACTTC
TRBJ1-1 | many | TRBV12-3/TRBV12-4 | NA | CASSFQGKNTEAFF | TGTGCCAGCAGTTTCCAGGGGAAGAACACTGAAGCTTTCTTT
TRBJ2-2 | NA | TRBV29-1 | TRBD2 | CSVAPVSGVNTGELFF | TGCAGCGTCGCCCCCGTCAGCGGGGTCAACACCGGGGAGCTGTTTTTT
TRBJ1-1 | many | TRBV7-2 | NA | CASSLEARENTEAFF | TGTGCCAGCAGCTTAGAAGCCAGGGAGAACACTGAAGCTTTCTTT
TRBJ2-5 | NA | TRBV5-6 | TRBD2 | CASSKGLAGIGETQYF | TGTGCCAGCAGCAAGGGACTAGCGGGAATCGGGGAGACCCAGTACTTC
TRBJ1-5 | many | TRBV7-2 | NA | CASSQQGSQPQHF | TGTGCCAGCAGCCAGCAGGGGAGTCAGCCCCAGCATTTT
TRBJ2-3 | many | TRBV12-3/TRBV12-4 | NA | CASSFEGTDTQYF | TGTGCCAGCAGCTTCGAAGGCACAGATACGCAGTATTTT
TRBJ1-1 | many | TRBV20-1 | NA | CSARDLRRTNTEAFF | TGCAGTGCTAGAGATCTCAGGCGGACGAACACTGAAGCTTTCTTT
TRBJ2-3 | NA | TRBV27 | TRBD1 | CASSSHRGWGTDTQYF | TGTGCCAGCAGTTCCCACAGGGGTTGGGGCACAGATACGCAGTATTTT
TRBJ2-5 | many | TRBV30 | TRBD2 | CAWMTSGGRHETQYF | TGTGCCTGGATGACTAGCGGGGGCAGGCATGAGACCCAGTACTTC
TRBJ2-1 | many | TRBV5-5 | TRBD2 | CASSEPPGLAYNEQFF | TGTGCCAGCAGCGAACCACCGGGACTAGCCTACAATGAGCAGTTCTTC
TRBJ2-1 | many | TRBV28 | NA | CASSYSGNPSYNEQFF | TGTGCCAGCAGTTACAGCGGCAACCCCTCCTACAATGAGCAGTTCTTC
TRBJ2-3 | many | TRBV29-1 | NA | CSVDTSSTDTQYF | TGCAGCGTCGACACTTCAAGCACAGATACGCAGTATTTT
TRBJ2-1 | many | TRBV9 | NA | CASSVEGQGSNEQFF | TGTGCCAGCAGCGTAGAGGGGCAGGGCAGCAATGAGCAGTTCTTC
TRBJ1-1 | NA | TRBV19 | NA | CASNSRNTEAFF | TGTGCCAGTAACTCGAGGAACACTGAAGCTTTCTTT
TRBJ2-1 | few | TRBV7-9 | NA | CASSLRAGSDEQFF | TGTGCCAGCAGCTTACGGGCAGGGTCGGATGAGCAGTTCTTC
TRBJ2-1 | many | TRBV30 | TRBD2 | CAWSAGTSGRYEQFF | TGTGCCTGGAGTGCTGGGACTAGCGGGAGGTATGAGCAGTTCTTC
TRBJ1-2 | NA | TRBV12-3/TRBV12-4 | TRBD1 | CASRSTTGEGYTF | TGTGCCAGCAGGTCCACGACAGGGGAAGGCTACACCTTC
TRBJ2-5 | NA | TRBV20-1 | NA | CSGQNQETQYF | TGCAGTGGACAGAACCAAGAGACCCAGTACTTC
TRBJ2-1 | many | TRBV6-1 | NA | CASSEVRVKVGSYNEQFF | TGTGCCAGCAGTGAAGTAAGGGTTAAAGTGGGCTCCTACAATGAGCAGTTCTTC
TRBJ2-1 | few | TRBV6-6 | NA | CASSYTARNEQFF | TGTGCCAGCAGTTACACAGCGCGCAATGAGCAGTTCTTC
TRBJ2-7 | many | TRBV5-1 | NA | CASSSSPGFSLRYEQYF | TGCGCCAGCAGCTCCTCCCCGGGGTTTAGCTTGCGGTACGAGCAGTACTTC